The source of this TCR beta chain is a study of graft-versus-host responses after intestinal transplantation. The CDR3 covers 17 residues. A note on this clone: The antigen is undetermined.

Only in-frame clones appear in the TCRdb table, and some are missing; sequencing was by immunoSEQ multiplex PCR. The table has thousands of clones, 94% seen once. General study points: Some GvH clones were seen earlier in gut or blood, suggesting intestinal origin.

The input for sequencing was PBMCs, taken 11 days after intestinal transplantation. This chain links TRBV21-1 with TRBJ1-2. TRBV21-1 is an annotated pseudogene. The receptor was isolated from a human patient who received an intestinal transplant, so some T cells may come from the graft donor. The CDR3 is CASRGLLATRKTYGYTF. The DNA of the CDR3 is TGTGCCAGCAGAGGCCTGCTAGCTACCAGAAAGACCTATGGCTACACCTTC.